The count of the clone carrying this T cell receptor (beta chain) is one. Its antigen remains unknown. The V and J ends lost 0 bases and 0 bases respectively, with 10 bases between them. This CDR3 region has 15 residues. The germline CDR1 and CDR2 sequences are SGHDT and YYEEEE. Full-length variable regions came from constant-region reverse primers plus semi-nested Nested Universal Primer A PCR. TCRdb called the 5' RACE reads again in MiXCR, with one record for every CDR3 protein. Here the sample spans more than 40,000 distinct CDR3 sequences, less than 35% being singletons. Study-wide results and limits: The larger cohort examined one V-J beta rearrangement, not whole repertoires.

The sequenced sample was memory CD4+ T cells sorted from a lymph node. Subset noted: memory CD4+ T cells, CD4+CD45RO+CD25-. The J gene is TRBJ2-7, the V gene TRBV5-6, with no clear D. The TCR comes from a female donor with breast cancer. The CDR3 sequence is CASSLAGRYSYEQYF. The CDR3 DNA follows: TGTGCCAGCAGCTTGGCCGGGCGATACTCCTACGAGCAGTACTTC.